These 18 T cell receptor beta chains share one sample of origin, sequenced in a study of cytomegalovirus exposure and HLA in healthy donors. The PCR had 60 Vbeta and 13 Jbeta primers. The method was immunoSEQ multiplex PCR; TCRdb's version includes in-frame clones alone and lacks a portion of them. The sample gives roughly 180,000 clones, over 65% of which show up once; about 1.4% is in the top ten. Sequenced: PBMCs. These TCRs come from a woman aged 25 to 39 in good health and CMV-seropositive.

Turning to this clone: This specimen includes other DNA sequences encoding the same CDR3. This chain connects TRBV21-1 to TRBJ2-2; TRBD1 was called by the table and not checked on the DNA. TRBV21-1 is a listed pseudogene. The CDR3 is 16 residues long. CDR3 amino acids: CASSKAVQSNTGELFF. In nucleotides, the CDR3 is TGTGCCAGCAGCAAAGCGGTACAGTCGAACACCGGGGAGCTGTTTTTT.

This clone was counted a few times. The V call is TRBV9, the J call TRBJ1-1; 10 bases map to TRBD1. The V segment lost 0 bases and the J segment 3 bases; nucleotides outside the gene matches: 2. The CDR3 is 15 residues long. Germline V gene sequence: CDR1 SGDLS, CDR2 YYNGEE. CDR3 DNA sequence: TGTGCCAGCAGCGTAGCCGGACAGGGGGACACTGAAGCTTTCTTT. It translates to CASSVAGQGDTEAFF.

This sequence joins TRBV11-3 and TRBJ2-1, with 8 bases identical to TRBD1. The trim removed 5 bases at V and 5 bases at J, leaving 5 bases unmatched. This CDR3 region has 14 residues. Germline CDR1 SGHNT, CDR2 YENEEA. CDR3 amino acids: CASSPGQEDNEQFF. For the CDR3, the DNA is TGTGCCAGCAGCCCGGGACAGGAGGACAATGAGCAGTTCTTC. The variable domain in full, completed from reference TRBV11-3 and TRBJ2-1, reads EAGVVQSPRYKIIEKKQPVAFWCNPISGHNTLYWYLQNLGQGPELLIRYENEEAVDDSQLPKDRFSAERLKGVDSTLKIQPAELGDSAVYLCASSPGQEDNEQFFGPGTRLTVL.

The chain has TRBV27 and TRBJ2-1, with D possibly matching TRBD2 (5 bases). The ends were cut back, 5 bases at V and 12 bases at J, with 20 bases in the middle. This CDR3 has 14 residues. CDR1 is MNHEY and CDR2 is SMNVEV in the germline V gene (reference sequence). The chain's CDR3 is CASSRWSSQGRQFF. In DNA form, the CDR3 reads TGTGCCAGCAGTCGTTGGAGCTCACAAGGGAGGCAGTTCTTC.

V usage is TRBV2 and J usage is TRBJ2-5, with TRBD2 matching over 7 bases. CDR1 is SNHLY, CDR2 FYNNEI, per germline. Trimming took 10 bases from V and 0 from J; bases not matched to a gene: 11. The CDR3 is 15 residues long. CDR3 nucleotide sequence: TGTGCCACCAGGGACTATTGGGGGAACCAAGAGACCCAGTACTTC. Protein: CATRDYWGNQETQYF.

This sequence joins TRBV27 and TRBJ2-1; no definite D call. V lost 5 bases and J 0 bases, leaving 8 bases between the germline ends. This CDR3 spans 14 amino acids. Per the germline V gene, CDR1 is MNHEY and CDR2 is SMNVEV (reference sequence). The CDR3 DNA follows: TGTGCCAGCAGTCCCGTGAGCTCCTACAATGAGCAGTTCTTC. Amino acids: CASSPVSSYNEQFF.

The CDR3 is CASSAETLYEQYF. Here the CDR3 DNA reads TGTGCCAGCAGTGCAGAAACCCTCTACGAGCAGTACTTC. The V gene is TRBV2, the J gene TRBJ2-7; no clear D. The V gene's germline CDR1 is SNHLY and CDR2 FYNNEI. Trimming removed 4 bases at V and 3 bases at J, with 10 bases between. The CDR3 length is 13 residues.

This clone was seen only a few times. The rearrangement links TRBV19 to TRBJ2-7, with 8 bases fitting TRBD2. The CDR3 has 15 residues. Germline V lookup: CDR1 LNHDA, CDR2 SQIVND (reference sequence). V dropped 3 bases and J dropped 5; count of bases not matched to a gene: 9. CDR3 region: CASSISTTSEDEQYF. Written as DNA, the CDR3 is TGTGCCAGTAGTATCTCTACGACTAGCGAGGACGAGCAGTACTTC.

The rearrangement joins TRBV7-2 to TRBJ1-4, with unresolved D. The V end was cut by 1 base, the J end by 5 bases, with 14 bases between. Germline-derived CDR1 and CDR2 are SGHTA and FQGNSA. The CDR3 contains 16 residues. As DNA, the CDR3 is TGTGCCAGCAGCTTAGAGCGGTGGGGTGGGAATGAAAAACTGTTTTTT. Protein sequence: CASSLERWGGNEKLFF.

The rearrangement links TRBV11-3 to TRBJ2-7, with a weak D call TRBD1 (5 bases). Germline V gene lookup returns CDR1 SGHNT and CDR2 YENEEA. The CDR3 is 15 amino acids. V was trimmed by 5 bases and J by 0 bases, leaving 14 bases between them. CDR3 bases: TGTGCCAGCAGCCCACCGACAGCCTACTCCTACGAGCAGTACTTC. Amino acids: CASSPPTAYSYEQYF. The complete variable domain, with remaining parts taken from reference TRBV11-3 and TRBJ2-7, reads EAGVVQSPRYKIIEKKQPVAFWCNPISGHNTLYWYLQNLGQGPELLIRYENEEAVDDSQLPKDRFSAERLKGVDSTLKIQPAELGDSAVYLCASSPPTAYSYEQYFGPGTRLTVT.

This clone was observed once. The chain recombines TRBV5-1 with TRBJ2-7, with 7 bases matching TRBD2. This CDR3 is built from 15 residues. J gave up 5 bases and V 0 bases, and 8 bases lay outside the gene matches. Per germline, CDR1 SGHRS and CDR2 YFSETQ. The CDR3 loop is CASSLVAGAVDEQYF. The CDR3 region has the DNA TGCGCCAGCAGCTTGGTGGCGGGAGCCGTCGACGAGCAGTACTTC. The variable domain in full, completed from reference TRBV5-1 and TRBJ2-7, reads KAGVTQTPRYLIKTRGQQVTLSCSPISGHRSVSWYQQTPGQGLQFLFEYFSETQRNKGNFPGRFSGRQFSNSRSEMNVSTLELGDSALYLCASSLVAGAVDEQYFGPGTRLTVT.

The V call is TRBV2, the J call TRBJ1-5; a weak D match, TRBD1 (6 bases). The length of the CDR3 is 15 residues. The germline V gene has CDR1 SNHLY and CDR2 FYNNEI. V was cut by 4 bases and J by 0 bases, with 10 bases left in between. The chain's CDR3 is CASSVDRYSNQPQHF. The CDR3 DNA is TGTGCCAGCAGTGTGGACAGATATAGCAATCAGCCCCAGCATTTT.

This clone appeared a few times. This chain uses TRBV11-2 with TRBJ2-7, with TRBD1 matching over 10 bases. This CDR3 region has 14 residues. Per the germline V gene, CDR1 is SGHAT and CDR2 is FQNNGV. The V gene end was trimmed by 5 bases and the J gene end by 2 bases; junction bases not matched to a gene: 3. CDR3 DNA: TGTGCCAGCAGCCCAGGGACAGGGGCCTACGAGCAGTACTTC. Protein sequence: CASSPGTGAYEQYF.

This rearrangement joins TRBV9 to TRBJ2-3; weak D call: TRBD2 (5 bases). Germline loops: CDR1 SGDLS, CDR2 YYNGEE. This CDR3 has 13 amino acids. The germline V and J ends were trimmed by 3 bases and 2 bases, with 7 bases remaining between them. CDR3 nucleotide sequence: TGTGCCAGCAGCGGCGGACTCACAGATACGCAGTATTTT. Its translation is CASSGGLTDTQYF.

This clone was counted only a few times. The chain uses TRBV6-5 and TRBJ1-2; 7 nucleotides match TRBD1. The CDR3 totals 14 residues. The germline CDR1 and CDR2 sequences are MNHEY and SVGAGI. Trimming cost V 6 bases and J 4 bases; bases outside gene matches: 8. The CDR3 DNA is TGTGCCAGCAGGCCAAAGACAGGGCTCTATGGCTACACCTTC. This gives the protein CASRPKTGLYGYTF.

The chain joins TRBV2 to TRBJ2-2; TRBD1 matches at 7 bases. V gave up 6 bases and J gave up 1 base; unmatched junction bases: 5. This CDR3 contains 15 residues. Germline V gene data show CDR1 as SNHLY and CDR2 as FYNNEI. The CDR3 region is CASSLDRQNTGELFF. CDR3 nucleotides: TGTGCCAGCAGCTTGGACAGGCAGAACACCGGGGAGCTGTTTTTT.

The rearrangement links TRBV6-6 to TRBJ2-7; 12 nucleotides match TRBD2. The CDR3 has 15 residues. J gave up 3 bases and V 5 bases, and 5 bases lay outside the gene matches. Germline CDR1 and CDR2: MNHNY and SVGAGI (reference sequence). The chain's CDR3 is CASSPPTSGSYEQYF. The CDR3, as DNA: TGTGCCAGCAGTCCCCCGACTAGCGGGAGCTACGAGCAGTACTTC.

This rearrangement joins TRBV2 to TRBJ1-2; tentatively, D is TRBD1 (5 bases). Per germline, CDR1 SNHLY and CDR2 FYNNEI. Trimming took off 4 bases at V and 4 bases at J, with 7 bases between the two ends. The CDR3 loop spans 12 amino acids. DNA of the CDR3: TGTGCCAGCAGTGGAGACAGCTATGGCTACACCTTC. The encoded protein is CASSGDSYGYTF. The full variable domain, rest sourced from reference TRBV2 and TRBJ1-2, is EPEVTQTPSHQVTQMGQEVILRCVPISNHLYFYWYRQILGQKVEFLVSFYNNEISEKSEIFDDQFSVERPDGSNFTLKIRSTKLEDSAMYFCASSGDSYGYTFGSGTRLTVV.